This TCR beta chain was recorded in a study of cytomegalovirus exposure and HLA in healthy donors. Study conclusions and caveats: Specificity of a few CMV-associated chains for CMV antigens was verified in vitro. Overall, around 160 TCR beta chains were annotated as cytomegalovirus-associated.

The CDR3 is 16 amino acids. Per germline, CDR1 KGHSH and CDR2 LQKENI. V was clipped by 2 bases and J by 0 bases; unmatched bases: 4. To note about this clone: What it recognizes is unknown.

Here immunoSEQ multiplex PCR was the method, and the copy in TCRdb shows in-frame clones only, minus some. The sample consists of some 79,000 clones, roughly 93% of them appearing once. The chain recombines TRBV18 with TRBJ1-5; 7 bases map to TRBD1. The TCR originated in a woman aged 18 to 35 in good health and CMV-seropositive. Sample: PBMCs. The CDR3 region is CASSPSTGDSNQPQHF. CDR3 nucleotide sequence: TGTGCCAGCTCACCATCTACAGGGGATAGCAATCAGCCCCAGCATTTT.